This TCR beta chain was captured by sequencing in a study of pediatric ulcerative colitis. Study results and limitations: Substantially fewer templates came from a couple of patients' blood samples. No controls had the two rectal clonotypes shared by ulcerative colitis patients.

V lost 6 bases and J 4 bases, leaving 10 bases between the germline ends. In germline, CDR1 is KGHSH, CDR2 LQKENI. This CDR3 has 14 residues. Sequencing was at survey level. Some clones are missing from TCRdb's copy, which holds only in-frame ones; the method was immunoSEQ multiplex PCR. The sample has about 64,000 clones; more than 60% are singletons. This clone was picked up a small number of times. As yet, its antigen is unknown. The rearrangement links TRBV18 to TRBJ1-6; possibly TRBD1 for D (6 bases). This clonotype was sampled from a boy younger than 18 with moderate ulcerative colitis. Material: blood. The CDR3 DNA reads TGTGCCAGCTCCCCGGACAGATATAATTCACCCCTCCACTTT. It is translated as CASSPDRYNSPLHF.